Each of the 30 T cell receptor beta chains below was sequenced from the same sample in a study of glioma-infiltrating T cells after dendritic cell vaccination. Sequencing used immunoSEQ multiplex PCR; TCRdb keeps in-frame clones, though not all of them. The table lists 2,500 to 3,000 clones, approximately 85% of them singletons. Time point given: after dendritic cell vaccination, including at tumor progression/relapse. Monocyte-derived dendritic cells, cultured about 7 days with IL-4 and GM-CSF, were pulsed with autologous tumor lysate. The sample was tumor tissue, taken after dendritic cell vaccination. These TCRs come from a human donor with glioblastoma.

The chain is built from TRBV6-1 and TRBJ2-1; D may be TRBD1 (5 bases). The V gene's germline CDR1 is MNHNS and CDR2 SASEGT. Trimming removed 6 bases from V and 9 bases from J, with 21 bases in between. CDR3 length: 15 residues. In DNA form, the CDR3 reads TGTGCCAGCAGAGCAAAGACAGTGGGGTCCACTGAGCAGTTCTTC. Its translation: CASRAKTVGSTEQFF.

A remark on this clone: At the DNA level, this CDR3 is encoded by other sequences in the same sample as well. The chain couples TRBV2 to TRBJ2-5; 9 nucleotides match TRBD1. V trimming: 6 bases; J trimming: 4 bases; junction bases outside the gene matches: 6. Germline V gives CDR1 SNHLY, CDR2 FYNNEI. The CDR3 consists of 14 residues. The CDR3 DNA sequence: TGTGCCAGCAGCCCAACAGGGGGCAGAGAGACCCAGTACTTC. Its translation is CASSPTGGRETQYF.

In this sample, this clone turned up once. The CDR3 DNA is TGTGCCAGCAGCCCCCTCGGGACAGGGATAGGCGGGGGCACAGATACGCAGTATTTT. As protein: CASSPLGTGIGGGTDTQYF. V usage is TRBV9 and J usage is TRBJ2-3, with 9 bases lining up with TRBD1. This CDR3 spans 19 amino acids. V shed 4 bases, J shed 1 base, and the junction held 16 bases outside the gene matches. Germline lookup yields CDR1 SGDLS and CDR2 YYNGEE.

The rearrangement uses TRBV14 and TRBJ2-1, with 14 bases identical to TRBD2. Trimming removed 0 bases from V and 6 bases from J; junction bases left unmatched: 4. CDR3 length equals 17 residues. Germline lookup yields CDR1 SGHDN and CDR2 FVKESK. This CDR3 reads CASSQELGLAGANEQFF. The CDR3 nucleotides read TGTGCCAGCAGCCAAGAACTGGGACTAGCGGGAGCCAATGAGCAGTTCTTC.

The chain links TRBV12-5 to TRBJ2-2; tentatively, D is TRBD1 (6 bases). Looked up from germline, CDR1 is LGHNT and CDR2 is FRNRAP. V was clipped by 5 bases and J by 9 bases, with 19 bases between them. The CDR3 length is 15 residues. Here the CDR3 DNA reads TGTGCTAGTGGTGCCGGACAGTCTAAGGGTAGGGAGCTGTTTTTT. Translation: CASGAGQSKGRELFF.

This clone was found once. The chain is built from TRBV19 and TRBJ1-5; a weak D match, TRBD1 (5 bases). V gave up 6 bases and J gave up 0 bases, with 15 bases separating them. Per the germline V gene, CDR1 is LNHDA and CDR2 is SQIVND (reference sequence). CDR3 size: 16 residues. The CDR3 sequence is CASSPIRTLSNQPQHF. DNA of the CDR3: TGTGCCAGTAGCCCTATCCGGACACTTAGCAATCAGCCCCAGCATTTT.

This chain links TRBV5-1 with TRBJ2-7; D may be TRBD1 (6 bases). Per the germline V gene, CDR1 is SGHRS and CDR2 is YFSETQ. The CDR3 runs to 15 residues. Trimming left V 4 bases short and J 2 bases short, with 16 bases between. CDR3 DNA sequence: TGCGCCAGCAGCCGAACCCAGGGGTCCCCCTACGAGCAGTACTTC. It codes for CASSRTQGSPYEQYF.

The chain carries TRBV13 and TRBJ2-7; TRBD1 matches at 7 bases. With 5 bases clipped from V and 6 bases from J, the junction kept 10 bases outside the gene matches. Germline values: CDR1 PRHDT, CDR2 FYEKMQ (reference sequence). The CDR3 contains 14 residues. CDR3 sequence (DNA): TGTGCCAGCAGCCGATTTCGACAGGGTGGCGAGCAGTACTTC. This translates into CASSRFRQGGEQYF.

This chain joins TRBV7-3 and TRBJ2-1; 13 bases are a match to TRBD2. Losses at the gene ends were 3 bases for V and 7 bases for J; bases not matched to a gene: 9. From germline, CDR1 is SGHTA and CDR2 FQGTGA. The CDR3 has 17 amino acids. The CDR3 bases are TGTGCCAGCAGCTTTTTGGTACTAGCGGGAGGGCTAAATGAGCAGTTCTTC. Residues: CASSFLVLAGGLNEQFF.

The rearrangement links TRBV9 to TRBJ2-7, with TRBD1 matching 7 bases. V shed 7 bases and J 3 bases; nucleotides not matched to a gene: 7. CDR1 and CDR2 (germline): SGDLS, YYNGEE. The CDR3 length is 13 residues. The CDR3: CASARDSLYEQYF. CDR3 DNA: TGTGCCAGCGCCCGGGACAGTCTCTACGAGCAGTACTTC.

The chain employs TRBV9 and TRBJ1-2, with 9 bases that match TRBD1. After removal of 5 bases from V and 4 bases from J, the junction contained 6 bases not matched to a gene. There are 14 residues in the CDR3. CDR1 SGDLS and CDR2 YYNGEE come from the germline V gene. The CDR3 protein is CASRGTGYTYGYTF. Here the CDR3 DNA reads TGTGCCAGCAGGGGGACAGGGTATACCTATGGCTACACCTTC.

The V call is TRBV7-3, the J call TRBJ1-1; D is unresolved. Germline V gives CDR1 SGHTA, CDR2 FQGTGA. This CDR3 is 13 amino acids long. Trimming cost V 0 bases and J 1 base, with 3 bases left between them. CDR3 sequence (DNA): TGTGCCAGCAGCTTAACCGGGAACACTGAAGCTTTCTTT. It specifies CASSLTGNTEAFF.

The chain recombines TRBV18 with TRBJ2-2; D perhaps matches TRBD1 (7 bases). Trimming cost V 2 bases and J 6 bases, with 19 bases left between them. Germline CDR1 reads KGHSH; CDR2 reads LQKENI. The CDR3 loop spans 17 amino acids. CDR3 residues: CASSPFTGGGRAGELFF. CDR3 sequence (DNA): TGTGCCAGCTCACCATTCACCGGAGGGGGCCGGGCCGGGGAGCTGTTTTTT.

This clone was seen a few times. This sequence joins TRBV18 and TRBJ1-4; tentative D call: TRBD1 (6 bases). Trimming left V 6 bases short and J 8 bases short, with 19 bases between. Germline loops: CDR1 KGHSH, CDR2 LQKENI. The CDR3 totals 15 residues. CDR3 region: CASSWSTGMEEKLFF. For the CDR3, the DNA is TGTGCCAGCTCGTGGTCAACAGGGATGGAGGAAAAACTGTTTTTT.

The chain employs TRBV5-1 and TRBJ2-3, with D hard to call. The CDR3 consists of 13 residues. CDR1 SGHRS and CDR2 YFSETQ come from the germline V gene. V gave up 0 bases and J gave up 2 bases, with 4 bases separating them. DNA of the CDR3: TGCGCCAGCAGCTTGGCAGTCACAGATACGCAGTATTTT. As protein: CASSLAVTDTQYF. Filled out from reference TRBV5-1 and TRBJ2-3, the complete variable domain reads KAGVTQTPRYLIKTRGQQVTLSCSPISGHRSVSWYQQTPGQGLQFLFEYFSETQRNKGNFPGRFSGRQFSNSRSEMNVSTLELGDSALYLCASSLAVTDTQYFGPGTRLTVL.

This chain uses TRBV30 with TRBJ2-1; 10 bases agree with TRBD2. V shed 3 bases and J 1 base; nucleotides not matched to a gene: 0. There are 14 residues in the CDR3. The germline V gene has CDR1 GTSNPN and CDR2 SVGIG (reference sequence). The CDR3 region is CAWRAGGSYNEQFF. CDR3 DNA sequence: TGTGCCTGGAGAGCGGGAGGGTCCTACAATGAGCAGTTCTTC.

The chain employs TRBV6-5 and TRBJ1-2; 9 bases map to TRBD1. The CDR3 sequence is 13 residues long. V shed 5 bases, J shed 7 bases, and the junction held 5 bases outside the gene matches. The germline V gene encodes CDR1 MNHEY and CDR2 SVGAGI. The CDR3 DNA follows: TGTGCCAGCAGTACGGGACAGGGTTTTGGCTACACCTTC. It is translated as CASSTGQGFGYTF.

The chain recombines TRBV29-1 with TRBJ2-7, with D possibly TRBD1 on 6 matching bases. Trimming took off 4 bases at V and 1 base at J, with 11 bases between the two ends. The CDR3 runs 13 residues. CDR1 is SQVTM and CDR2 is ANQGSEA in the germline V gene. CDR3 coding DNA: TGCAGCGTTGCCCGGGACACGTCCTACGAGCAGTACTTC. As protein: CSVARDTSYEQYF.

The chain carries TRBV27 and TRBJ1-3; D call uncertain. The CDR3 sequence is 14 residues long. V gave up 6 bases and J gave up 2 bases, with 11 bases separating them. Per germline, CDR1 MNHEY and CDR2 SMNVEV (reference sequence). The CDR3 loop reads CASSLSGTGNTIYF. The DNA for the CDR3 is TGTGCCAGCAGCTTAAGCGGGACTGGAAACACCATATATTTT.

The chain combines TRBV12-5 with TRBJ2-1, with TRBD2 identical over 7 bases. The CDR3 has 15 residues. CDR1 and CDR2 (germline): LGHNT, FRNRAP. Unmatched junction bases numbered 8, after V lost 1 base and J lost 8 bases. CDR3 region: CASGLAGGGPHEQFF. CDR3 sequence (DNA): TGTGCTAGTGGTTTGGCGGGGGGAGGGCCCCATGAGCAGTTCTTC.

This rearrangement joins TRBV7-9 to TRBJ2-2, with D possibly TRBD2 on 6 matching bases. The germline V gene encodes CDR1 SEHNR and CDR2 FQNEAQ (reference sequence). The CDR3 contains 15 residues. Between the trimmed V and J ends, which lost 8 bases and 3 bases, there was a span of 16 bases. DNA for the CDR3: TGTGCCAGCCGTCTAGGAGGGCAGGACACCGGGGAGCTGTTTTTT. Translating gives CASRLGGQDTGELFF.

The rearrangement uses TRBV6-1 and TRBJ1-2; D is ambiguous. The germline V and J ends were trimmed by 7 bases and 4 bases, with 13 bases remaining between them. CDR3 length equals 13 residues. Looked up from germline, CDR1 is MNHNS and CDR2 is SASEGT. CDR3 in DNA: TGTGCCAGCACGGATGGCGGGTCCTATGGCTACACCTTC. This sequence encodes CASTDGGSYGYTF.

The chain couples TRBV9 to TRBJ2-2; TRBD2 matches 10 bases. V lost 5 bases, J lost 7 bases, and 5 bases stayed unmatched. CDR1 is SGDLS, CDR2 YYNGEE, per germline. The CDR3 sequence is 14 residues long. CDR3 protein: CASRSGGASGELFF. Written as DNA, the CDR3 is TGTGCCAGCAGAAGCGGGGGGGCAAGCGGGGAGCTGTTTTTT.

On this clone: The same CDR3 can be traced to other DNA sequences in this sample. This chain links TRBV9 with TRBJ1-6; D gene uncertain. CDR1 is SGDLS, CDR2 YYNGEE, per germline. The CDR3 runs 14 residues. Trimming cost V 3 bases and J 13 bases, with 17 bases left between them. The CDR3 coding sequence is TGTGCCAGCAGCGAGGGAGCGGAGGGTTCCCCCCTCCACTTT. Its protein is CASSEGAEGSPLHF.

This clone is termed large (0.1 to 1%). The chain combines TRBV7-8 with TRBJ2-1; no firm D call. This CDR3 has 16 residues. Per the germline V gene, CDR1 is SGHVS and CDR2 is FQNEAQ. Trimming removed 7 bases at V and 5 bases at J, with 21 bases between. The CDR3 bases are TGTGCCAGCACCCAATCGGTGGGCAGGTTTAACAATGAGCAGTTCTTC. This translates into CASTQSVGRFNNEQFF.

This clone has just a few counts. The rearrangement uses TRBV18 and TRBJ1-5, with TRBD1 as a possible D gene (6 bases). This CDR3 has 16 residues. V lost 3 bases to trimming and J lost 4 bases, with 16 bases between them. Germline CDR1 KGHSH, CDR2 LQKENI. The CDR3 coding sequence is TGTGCCAGCTCACCTACCGGGACACTAATGAATCAGCCCCAGCATTTT. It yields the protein CASSPTGTLMNQPQHF.

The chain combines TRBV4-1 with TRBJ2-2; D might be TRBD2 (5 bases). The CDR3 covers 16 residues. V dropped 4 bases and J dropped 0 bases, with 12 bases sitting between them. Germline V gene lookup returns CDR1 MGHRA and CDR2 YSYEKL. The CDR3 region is CASSLQEGPNTGELFF. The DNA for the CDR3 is TGCGCCAGCAGCCTCCAAGAGGGCCCGAACACCGGGGAGCTGTTTTTT.

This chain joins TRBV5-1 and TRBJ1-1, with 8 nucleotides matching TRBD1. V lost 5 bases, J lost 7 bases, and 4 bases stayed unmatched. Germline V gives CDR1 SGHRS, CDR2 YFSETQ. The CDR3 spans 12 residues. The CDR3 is CASRGQEIEAFF. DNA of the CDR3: TGCGCCAGCAGGGGACAGGAAATTGAAGCTTTCTTT.

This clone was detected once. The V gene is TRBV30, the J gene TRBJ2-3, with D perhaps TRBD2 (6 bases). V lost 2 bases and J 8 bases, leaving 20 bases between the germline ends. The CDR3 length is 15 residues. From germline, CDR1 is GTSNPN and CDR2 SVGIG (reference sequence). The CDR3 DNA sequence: TGTGCCTGGAGTCGTAGCACCCCGGGGGTGGGTACGCAGTATTTT. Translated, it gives CAWSRSTPGVGTQYF.

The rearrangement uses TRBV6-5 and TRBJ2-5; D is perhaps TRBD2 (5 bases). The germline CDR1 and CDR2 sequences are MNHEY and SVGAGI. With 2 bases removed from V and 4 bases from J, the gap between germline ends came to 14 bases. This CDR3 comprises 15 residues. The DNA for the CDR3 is TGTGCCAGCAGTTACGGGTTCGAAGAGGGAGAGACCCAGTACTTC. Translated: CASSYGFEEGETQYF.